This T cell receptor (beta chain) derives from a study of OX40 agonist ivuxolimab in advanced cancers. General study points: The mean number of expanded clones was higher in CD8+ T cells than in CD4+.

This clone was counted only a few times. What it binds is not known. With V trimmed by 2 bases and J by 4 bases, 7 bases remained unmatched. The CDR3 runs 15 residues. Germline-derived CDR1 and CDR2 are SNHLY and FYNNEI. Sampling of blood occurred at baseline, cycle 4 day 1, and cycle 7 day 1. Repertoires were generated with immunoSEQ multiplex PCR, while TCRdb's copy carries only in-frame clones and drops some. The sample gives 9,500 to 14,000 clones, 75% to 85% of which show up once; around an eighth is in the top ten. The starting material was CD4+ or CD8+ T cells sorted from blood, obtained in a trial of the OX40 agonist ivuxolimab. The sequence derives from an adult with an advanced solid tumor such as melanoma, head and neck, liver or kidney cancer. The V call is TRBV2, the J call TRBJ1-2; 7 bases map to TRBD1. CDR3 in DNA: TGTGCCAGCAGTGAACTTCCGACAGGGCCCTATGGCTACACCTTC. This translates into CASSELPTGPYGYTF.